This T cell receptor beta chain was sequenced in a study of beta chain features in type 1 diabetes. Findings and caveats of the study: More deletions and fewer insertions at VDJ junctions were seen in type 1 diabetes patients.

Germline V CDR1 and CDR2: SGHAT, FQNNGV. The CDR3 sequence is 15 residues long. Trimming pared 5 bases from V and 2 bases from J, leaving 15 bases between. Heparinised blood was drawn once per donor, averaging roughly 120 mL. CD45RO/CCR7/CD25/CD127/CD95/CD27 staining was used to isolate CD4+ naive, central memory, regulatory and stem cell-like memory cells by sorting. Every sorted population was more than 95% pure. Sequenced material consisted of expressed TCRB transcripts (all of the isolated RNA was reverse transcribed). Sequencing was performed with immunoSEQ multiplex PCR; in TCRdb, only in-frame clones are kept and a portion is missing. The sample consists of over 120,000 clones, about 9.2% of them appearing once. As regards this clone: Its cognate antigen is unknown.

This chain uses TRBV11-2 with TRBJ1-2; D is undetermined. The material sequenced was central memory CD4+ T cells from blood. The receptor was derived from a man aged 18 to 29 in good health. The CDR3 spells CASSLPGRKNYGYTF. CDR3 DNA sequence: TGTGCCAGCAGCCTTCCCGGCAGGAAGAACTATGGCTACACCTTC.